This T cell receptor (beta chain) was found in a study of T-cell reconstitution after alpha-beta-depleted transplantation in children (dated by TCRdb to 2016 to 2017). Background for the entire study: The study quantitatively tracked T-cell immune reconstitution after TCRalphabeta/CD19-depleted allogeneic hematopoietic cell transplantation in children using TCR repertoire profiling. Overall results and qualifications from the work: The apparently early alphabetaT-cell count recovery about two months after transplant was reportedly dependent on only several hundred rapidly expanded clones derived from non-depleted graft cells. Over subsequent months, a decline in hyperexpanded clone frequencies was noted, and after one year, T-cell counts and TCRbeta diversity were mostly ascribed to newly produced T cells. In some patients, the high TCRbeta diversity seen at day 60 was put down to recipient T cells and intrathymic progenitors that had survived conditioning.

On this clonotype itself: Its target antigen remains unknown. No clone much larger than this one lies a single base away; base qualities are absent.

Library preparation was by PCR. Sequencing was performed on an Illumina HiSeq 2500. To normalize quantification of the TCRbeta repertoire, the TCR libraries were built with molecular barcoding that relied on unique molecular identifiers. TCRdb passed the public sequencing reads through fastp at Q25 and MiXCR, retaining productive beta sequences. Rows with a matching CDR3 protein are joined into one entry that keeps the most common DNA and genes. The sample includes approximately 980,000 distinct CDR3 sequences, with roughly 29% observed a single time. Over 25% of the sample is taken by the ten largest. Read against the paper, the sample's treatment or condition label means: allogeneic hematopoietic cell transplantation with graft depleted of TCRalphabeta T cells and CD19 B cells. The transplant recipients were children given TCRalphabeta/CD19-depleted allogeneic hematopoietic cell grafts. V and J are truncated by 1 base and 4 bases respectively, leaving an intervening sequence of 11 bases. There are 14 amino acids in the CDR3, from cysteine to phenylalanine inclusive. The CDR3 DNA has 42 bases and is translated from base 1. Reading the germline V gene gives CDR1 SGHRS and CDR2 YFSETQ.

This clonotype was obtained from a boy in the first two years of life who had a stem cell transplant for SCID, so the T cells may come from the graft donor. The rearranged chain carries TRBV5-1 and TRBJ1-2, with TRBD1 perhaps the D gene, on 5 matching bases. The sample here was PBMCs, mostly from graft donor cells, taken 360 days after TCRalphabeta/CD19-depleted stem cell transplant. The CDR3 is CASSLSGEIYGYTF. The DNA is TGCGCCAGCAGCTTGTCGGGGGAAATCTATGGCTACACCTTC.